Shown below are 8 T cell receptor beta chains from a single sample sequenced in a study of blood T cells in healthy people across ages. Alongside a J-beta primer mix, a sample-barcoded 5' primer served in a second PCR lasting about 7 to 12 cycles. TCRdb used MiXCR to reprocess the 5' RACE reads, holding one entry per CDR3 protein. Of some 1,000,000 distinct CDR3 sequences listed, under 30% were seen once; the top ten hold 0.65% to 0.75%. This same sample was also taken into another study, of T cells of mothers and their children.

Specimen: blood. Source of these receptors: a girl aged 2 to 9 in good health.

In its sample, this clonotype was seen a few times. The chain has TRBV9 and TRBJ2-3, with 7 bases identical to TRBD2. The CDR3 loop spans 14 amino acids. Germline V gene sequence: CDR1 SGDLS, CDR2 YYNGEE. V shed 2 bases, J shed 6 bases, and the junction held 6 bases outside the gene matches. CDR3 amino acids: CASSVGLVRDTQYF. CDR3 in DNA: TGTGCCAGCAGCGTCGGACTAGTCCGGGATACGCAGTATTTT.

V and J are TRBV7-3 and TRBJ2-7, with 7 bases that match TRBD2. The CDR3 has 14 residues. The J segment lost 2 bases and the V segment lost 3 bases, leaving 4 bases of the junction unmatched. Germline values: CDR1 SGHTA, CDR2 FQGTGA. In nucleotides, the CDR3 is TGTGCCAGCAGCTTGGGGACTATTCCCTACGAGCAGTACTTC. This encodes CASSLGTIPYEQYF.

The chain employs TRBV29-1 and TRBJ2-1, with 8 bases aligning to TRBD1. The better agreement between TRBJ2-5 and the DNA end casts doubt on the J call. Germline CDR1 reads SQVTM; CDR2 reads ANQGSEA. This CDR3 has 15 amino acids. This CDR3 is CSAEGTGRGRETQYF. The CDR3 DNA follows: TGCAGCGCCGAGGGGACAGGAAGGGGAAGGGAGACCCAGTACTTC.

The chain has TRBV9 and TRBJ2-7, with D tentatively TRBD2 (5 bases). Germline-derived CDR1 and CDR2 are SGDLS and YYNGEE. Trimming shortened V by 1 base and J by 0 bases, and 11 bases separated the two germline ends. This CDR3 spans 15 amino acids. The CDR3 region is CASSVLPGSSYEQYF. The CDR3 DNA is TGTGCCAGCAGCGTATTGCCGGGGTCCTCCTACGAGCAGTACTTC.

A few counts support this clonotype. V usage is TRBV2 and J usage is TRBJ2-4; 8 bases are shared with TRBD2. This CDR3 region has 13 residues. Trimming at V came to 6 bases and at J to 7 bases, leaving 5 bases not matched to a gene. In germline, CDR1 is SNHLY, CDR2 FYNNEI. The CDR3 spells CASSYLAGNIQYF. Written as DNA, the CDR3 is TGTGCCAGCAGCTACCTAGCGGGTAACATTCAGTACTTC.

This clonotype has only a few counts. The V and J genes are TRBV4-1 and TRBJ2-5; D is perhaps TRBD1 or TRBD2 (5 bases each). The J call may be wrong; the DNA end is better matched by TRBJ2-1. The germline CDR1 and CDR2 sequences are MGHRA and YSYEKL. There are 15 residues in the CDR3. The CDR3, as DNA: TGCGCCAGCAGCATTAGGGCAACCCCCGAGGGGGAGCAGTTCTTC. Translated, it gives CASSIRATPEGEQFF.

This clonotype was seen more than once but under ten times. The CDR3 DNA sequence: TGCAGCGTTGAATTTGGGGACAGGGAGTACTTC. Protein product: CSVEFGDREYF. This chain joins TRBV29-1 and TRBJ2-4, with TRBD1 matching 9 bases. CDR1 is SQVTM and CDR2 is ANQGSEA in the germline V gene. Trimming cost V 2 bases and J 14 bases; bases outside gene matches: 4. The CDR3 has 11 amino acids.

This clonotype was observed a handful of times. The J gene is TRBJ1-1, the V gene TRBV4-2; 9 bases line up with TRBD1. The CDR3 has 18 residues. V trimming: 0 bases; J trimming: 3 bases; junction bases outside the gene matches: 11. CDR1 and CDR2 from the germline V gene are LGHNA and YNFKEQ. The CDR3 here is CASSQEIDFGQGYTEAFF. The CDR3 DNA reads TGTGCCAGCAGCCAAGAAATCGATTTCGGACAGGGGTACACTGAAGCTTTCTTT.